Listed below are T cell receptor beta chains from one sample, sequenced in a study of cytotoxic CD8 clonotypes in ibrutinib-treated CLL. The protocol was immunoSEQ multiplex PCR, while the TCRdb copy is restricted to in-frame clones and leaves out a portion. The sample records under 200,000 clones, less than 85% being singletons. Sequenced here: PBMCs, sampled after 24 months of ibrutinib treatment. These TCRs come from a human donor with chronic lymphocytic leukemia. Each CDR3 is given with its conserved first and last residue. The D gene is left open where the match is weak. Size tells how often a clone was seen (once, few, many) or the class of an expanded clone, and some rows leave it out.

j_call v_call d_call clone_size cdr3_nt cdr3_aa
TRBJ2-7 TRBV27 - - TGTGCCAGCAGGGAGGTAGGGAGGAACTACGAGCAGTACTTC CASREVGRNYEQYF
TRBJ2-1 TRBV5-1 - - TGCGCCAGCAGCTTGGGTGGACCGAACTACAATGAGCAGTTCTTC CASSLGGPNYNEQFF
TRBJ2-1 TRBV6-6 - - TGTGCCAGCAGTTCGTTCAATGAGCAGTTCTTC CASSSFNEQFF
TRBJ2-4 TRBV29-1 - once TGCAGCGTTTGGTACGGAGCCAAAAACATTCAGTACTTC CSVWYGAKNIQYF
TRBJ2-3 TRBV27 - - TGTGCCAGCAGTTCATTACAGGGGGGGGATACGCAGTATTTT CASSSLQGGDTQYF
TRBJ2-3 TRBV9 TRBD2 - TGTGCCAGCAGCGCGGCTGGAGGCGGGGGGGCCTCCAATACGCAGTATTTT CASSAAGGGGASNTQYF
TRBJ1-3 TRBV5-1 - - TGCGCCAGCAGCTTGGGTCCCTCAGGGGCGTATGGAAACACCATATATTTT CASSLGPSGAYGNTIYF
TRBJ1-2 TRBV30 - - TGTGCCTGGAGTGTAGCCCGATTGAATGGCTACACCTTC CAWSVARLNGYTF
TRBJ2-7 TRBV28 TRBD1 - TGTGCCAGCAGCGGTACCGGACAGGGAAAAGATTCCTACGAGCAGTACTTC CASSGTGQGKDSYEQYF
TRBJ2-7 TRBV9 TRBD2 few TGTGCCAGCAGCGCTTTCCCAGCGGGAGCGAAATACGAGCAGTACTTC CASSAFPAGAKYEQYF
TRBJ2-1 TRBV30 TRBD2 - TGTGCCTGGAGTCGGCCCGCTAGCGGGAGACACAATGAGCAGTTCTTC CAWSRPASGRHNEQFF
TRBJ2-3 TRBV7-3 - - TGTGCCAGCAGCTTAACGTTAACGTGGACAGATACGCAGTATTTT CASSLTLTWTDTQYF
TRBJ1-5 TRBV19 - - TGTGCCAGTAGTATCCCTAGAAAAGGCGACAATCAGCCCCAGCATTTT CASSIPRKGDNQPQHF
TRBJ1-6 TRBV11-2 - - TGTGCCAGCAGTTCACAATCCAGGGGACCCCTCCACTTT CASSSQSRGPLHF
TRBJ1-2 TRBV11-1 - - TGTGCCAGCAGCTCCAGCAGAGCTAACTATGGCTACACCTTC CASSSSRANYGYTF
TRBJ1-3 TRBV7-3 - - TGTGCCAGCAGCCCAATCGACAGCTCTGGAAACACCATATATTTT CASSPIDSSGNTIYF
TRBJ2-3 TRBV7-2 TRBD2 - TGTGCCAGCAGCCTTAGCGGGAGGGCCGGGTTGGATACGCAGTATTTT CASSLSGRAGLDTQYF
TRBJ1-3 TRBV6-5 - - TGTGCCAGCAGTTACGTCGCGGGGAACGAAATATATTTT CASSYVAGNEIYF
TRBJ1-1 TRBV6-5 TRBD1 - TGTGCCAGCAGTTGGGGACAGGGCTATACTGAAGCTTTCTTT CASSWGQGYTEAFF
TRBJ2-7 TRBV18 - - TGTGCCAGCTCACCCTCGGGTCGGGAGCAGTACTTC CASSPSGREQYF
TRBJ1-3 TRBV30 - - TGTGCCATCGGACAAACTGGAAACACCATATATTTT CAIGQTGNTIYF
TRBJ2-7 TRBV2 TRBD1 - TGTGCCAGCAGTAAGGGACAGGGTGGCTACGAGCAGTACTTC CASSKGQGGYEQYF
TRBJ1-1 TRBV6-5 TRBD1 - TGTGCCAGCATCGGACAGGGGTCCACTGAAGCTTTCTTT CASIGQGSTEAFF
TRBJ1-5 TRBV29-1 TRBD1 - TGCAGCGTTGAACGGGACAGGGGTCAGCCCCAGCATTTT CSVERDRGQPQHF